The clone carrying this T cell receptor delta chain turned up a few times. Its specificity is not known. RNA was extracted from the cells and then reverse transcribed. The CDR3 regions were amplified by multiplex PCR from V-gene primers to a constant-region primer. With CATT, TCRdb re-called clones from the multiplex PCR reads. The table lists fewer than 90,000 delta-chain clones, 30% to 45% of them singletons, with over 0.2% in the top ten. This specimen belongs to a study of Vδ1+ human thymocytes. Germline CDR1 is TSWWSYY and CDR2 is QGS. This CDR3 has 20 amino acids. V gave up 4 bases and J gave up 1 base, with 28 bases separating them. Findings and caveats of the study: About 20% of thymic delta-chain sequences were Vdelta2, with few Vdelta3, unlike blood Vdelta1+ controls. Donors shared many TRG clonotypes but few TRD clonotypes. Thymic TRG and TRD repertoires appeared highly polyclonal, with Gaussian CDR3 length distributions.

This TCR came from a boy in the first two years of life who had congenital heart surgery. The chain combines TRDV1 with TRDJ1; D may match TRDD2 or TRDD3 (8 bases each). Source material: Vdelta1+ gamma-delta thymocytes from the thymus. Subset in this sample: FACS-sorted CD3+ TCRalphabeta- TCRVdelta1+ TCRVdelta2- thymocytes. CDR3 in amino acids: CALGGQSLPTWGDITDKLIF. The CDR3 region has the DNA TGTGCTCTTGGGGGACAATCTCTTCCTACTTGGGGGGATATCACCGATAAACTCATCTTT.